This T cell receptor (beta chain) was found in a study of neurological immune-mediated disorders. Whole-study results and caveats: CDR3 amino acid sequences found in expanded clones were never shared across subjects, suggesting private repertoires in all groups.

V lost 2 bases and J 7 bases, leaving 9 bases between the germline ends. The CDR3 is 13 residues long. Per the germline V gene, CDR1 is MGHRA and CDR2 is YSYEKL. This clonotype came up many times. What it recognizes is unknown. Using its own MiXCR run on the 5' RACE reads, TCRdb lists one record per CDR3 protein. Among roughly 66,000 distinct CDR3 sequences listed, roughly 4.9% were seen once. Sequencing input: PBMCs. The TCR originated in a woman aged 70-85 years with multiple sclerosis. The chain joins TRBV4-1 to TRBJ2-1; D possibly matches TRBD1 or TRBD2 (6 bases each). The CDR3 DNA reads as TGCGCCAGCAGCCAACTAGGGGGGAATGAGCAGTTCTTC. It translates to CASSQLGGNEQFF.